This T cell receptor (beta chain) was sequenced in a study of blood T cell repertoires in COVID-19. Turning to the study itself: Some COVID-19 samples were acute and others convalescent; all came from the United States, Italy and Spain. The cDNA or gDNA used as material had been derived from T cells, B-cell-depleted T cells, or PBMCs.

V shed 6 bases, J shed 0 bases, and the junction held 8 bases outside the gene matches. The CDR3 has 16 amino acids. Germline V CDR1 and CDR2: KGHSH, LQKENI. Methods used by the authors: The assay estimated nucleated cells by amplifying reference gene primers. This table comes from immunoSEQ multiplex PCR, and its TCRdb copy is limited to in-frame clones, with some not included. V and J calls and clone size are given by that table; D and trimming were obtained from the DNA. The sample shows 120,000 or so clones, about 88% of them seen only once. This sequence joins TRBV18 and TRBJ2-7, with TRBD1 identical over 10 bases. Sequencing used peripheral blood. This TCR was sampled from a woman older than 75 with acute or convalescent COVID-19. As DNA, the CDR3 is TGTGCCAGCTCCCGGAGACAGGGGGCTTCCTCCTACGAGCAGTACTTC. Translating gives CASSRRQGASSYEQYF.